These T cell receptor beta chains were read from a single sample in a study of blood T cell repertoires in COVID-19. Clones were read by immunoSEQ multiplex PCR, and TCRdb kept only the in-frame ones, dropping some. The sample includes about 260,000 clones, roughly 90% of them seen just once. The sequencing sample was made of PBMCs or T cells enriched from blood (not recorded which). All receptors come from a man in his forties who had been exposed to COVID-19. CDR3s include the opening cysteine and the closing phenylalanine or tryptophan. Each record gives: J gene, clone size, D gene, V gene, CDR3 protein, CDR3 DNA. A D gene is named only where the DNA matches it firmly. Rows may omit the clone size; those that give it use once, few, many or a size class.

TRBJ1-1 NA TRBD1 TRBV5-1 CASSLGDFAGGVNTEAFF TGCGCCAGCAGCTTGGGGGACTTTGCAGGGGGCGTAAACACTGAAGCTTTCTTT
TRBJ1-2 NA TRBD1 TRBV28 CASSATDRGRSGYTF TGTGCCAGCAGTGCGACCGACAGGGGGAGGAGCGGCTACACCTTC
TRBJ2-7 NA TRBD2 TRBV6-4 CASSRLAGDEQYF TGTGCCAGCAGTCGACTAGCGGGAGACGAGCAGTACTTC
TRBJ1-2 NA NA TRBV5-1 CASSLEKGVHGYTF TGCGCCAGCAGCTTGGAGAAGGGGGTTCATGGCTACACCTTC
TRBJ2-7 once TRBD1 TRBV28 CASSFGIGQGAGVDF TGTGCCAGCAGTTTTGGGATAGGACAGGGGGCGGGTGTTGACTTC
TRBJ1-2 once TRBD1 TRBV19 CASREQGGDYGYTF TGTGCCAGTAGGGAACAGGGGGGAGACTATGGCTACACCTTC
TRBJ1-1 NA NA TRBV6-6 CASSLNRRGLTEAFF TGTGCCAGCAGTCTAAACAGGAGGGGCTTGACTGAAGCTTTCTTT
TRBJ1-5 NA NA TRBV28 CASSFGREAQPQHF TGTGCCAGCAGTTTTGGCAGGGAAGCTCAGCCCCAGCATTTT
TRBJ2-7 NA TRBD2 TRBV11-2 CASRTSGSSYEQYF TGTGCCAGTAGAACTAGCGGGAGTTCTTACGAGCAGTACTTC
TRBJ1-5 NA NA TRBV6-4 CASSENYSNQPQHF TGTGCCAGCAGTGAGAACTATAGCAATCAGCCCCAGCATTTT
TRBJ1-2 NA NA TRBV5-4 CASRGGDRSESYGYTF TGTGCCAGCAGGGGCGGCGACAGGTCGGAAAGCTATGGCTACACCTTC
TRBJ2-2 NA NA TRBV19 CASSRWRGGNTGELFF TGTGCCAGTAGCCGGTGGAGGGGGGGGAACACCGGGGAGCTGTTTTTT
TRBJ2-7 few TRBD1 TRBV6-6 CASGTGPDEQYF TGTGCCAGCGGGACAGGGCCCGACGAGCAGTACTTC
TRBJ2-2 NA NA TRBV14 CASSQLPRTDYTGELFF TGTGCCAGCAGCCAACTGCCCCGGACAGATTACACCGGGGAGCTGTTTTTT
TRBJ2-1 NA NA TRBV9 CASSVGKGAYNEQFF TGTGCCAGCAGCGTAGGAAAGGGAGCCTACAATGAGCAGTTCTTC
TRBJ2-3 NA TRBD2 TRBV14 CASSRNRWASGRVGDTQYF TGTGCCAGCAGCAGAAACCGTTGGGCTAGCGGGAGGGTGGGAGATACGCAGTATTTT
TRBJ1-5 NA NA TRBV23-1 CASTLIQGRGDQPQHF TGCGCCAGCACCCTCATCCAGGGGCGGGGGGATCAGCCCCAGCATTTT
TRBJ2-2 once TRBD2 TRBV5-1 CASSFREVGGELFF TGCGCCAGCAGCTTCCGGGAGGTTGGCGGGGAGCTGTTTTTT
TRBJ1-4 NA TRBD1 TRBV29-1 CSIYRDRDEKLFF TGCAGCATCTACCGGGACAGGGATGAAAAACTGTTTTTT
TRBJ2-3 NA NA TRBV28 CASSARDTNTDTQYF TGTGCCAGCAGCGCCCGGGACACAAACACAGATACGCAGTATTTT
TRBJ1-5 NA TRBD1 TRBV11-2 CASSLDRVQPQHF TGTGCCAGCAGCTTGGACAGGGTTCAGCCCCAGCATTTT
TRBJ1-5 NA NA TRBV24-1 CATSDRQGPEGPQHF TGTGCCACCAGTGACCGTCAGGGGCCCGAGGGGCCCCAGCATTTT
TRBJ1-3 NA NA TRBV28 CASSPRSGNSGNTIYF TGTGCCAGCAGTCCACGTTCCGGGAACTCTGGAAACACCATATATTTT
TRBJ1-5 NA NA TRBV7-6 CASSFGPTINSNQPQHF TGTGCCAGCAGCTTCGGACCGACTATTAATAGCAATCAGCCCCAGCATTTT
TRBJ2-3 NA TRBD2 TRBV5-1 CASSLTSGSFTDTQYF TGCGCCAGCAGCCTAACTAGCGGGAGCTTCACAGATACGCAGTATTTT
TRBJ2-2 NA TRBD2 TRBV7-9 CASSPRTSANTGELFF TGTGCCAGCAGCCCTCGGACTAGTGCGAACACCGGGGAGCTGTTTTTT
TRBJ2-7 NA TRBD2 TRBV7-6 CASSHTSGSGYEQYF TGTGCCAGCAGTCATACTAGCGGGAGTGGATACGAGCAGTACTTC
TRBJ1-2 NA TRBD1 TRBV27 CASSPPGGGGYTF TGTGCCAGCAGCCCCCCAGGGGGCGGTGGCTACACCTTC
TRBJ1-5 NA NA TRBV6-1 CASSEGGGLQPQHF TGTGCCAGCAGTGAAGGGGGGGGCTTACAGCCCCAGCATTTT
TRBJ1-1 NA NA TRBV19 CASSIGRANTEAFF TGTGCCAGTAGTATAGGGAGAGCGAACACTGAAGCTTTCTTT
TRBJ2-2 once NA TRBV27 CASSWRTSGELFF TGTGCCAGCAGTTGGAGGACGTCCGGGGAGCTGTTTTTT
TRBJ2-7 NA NA TRBV27 CASSKDRGGYEQYF TGTGCCAGCTCGAAGGACCGCGGAGGCTACGAGCAGTACTTC
TRBJ2-5 NA TRBD2 TRBV30 CAWSIPTSGRRETQYF TGTGCCTGGAGTATACCCACTAGCGGGAGACGCGAGACCCAGTACTTC
TRBJ2-7 NA TRBD1 TRBV11-3 CASSSGQGSYEQYF TGTGCCAGCAGCTCCGGACAGGGCTCCTACGAGCAGTACTTC
TRBJ2-5 NA TRBD1 TRBV19 CASASTGVRETQYF TGTGCCAGCGCCTCGACAGGGGTACGGGAGACCCAGTACTTC
TRBJ2-7 few NA TRBV10-3 CAIAAETGYEQYF TGTGCCATCGCCGCAGAAACGGGGTACGAGCAGTACTTC
TRBJ2-1 once TRBD2 TRBV12-5 CASGLGEGLRNEQFF TGTGCTAGTGGCTTGGGGGAGGGCCTGAGAAATGAGCAGTTCTTC
TRBJ2-1 NA NA TRBV6-5 CASSPGGSYNEQFF TGTGCCAGCAGTCCCGGAGGGTCCTACAATGAGCAGTTCTTC
TRBJ2-2 NA TRBD1 TRBV6-5 CASRLTGFDGELFF TGTGCCAGCAGACTGACAGGGTTTGACGGGGAGCTGTTTTTT
TRBJ2-7 NA TRBD1 TRBV30 CAWSPGQGVYEQYF TGTGCCTGGAGCCCGGGACAGGGAGTCTACGAGCAGTACTTC
TRBJ2-1 many TRBD2 TRBV6-4 CASSETSGSHNEQFF TGTGCCAGCAGTGAGACTAGCGGGAGCCACAATGAGCAGTTCTTC
TRBJ2-7 NA TRBD2 TRBV10-2 CASGPKRELAGQYF TGCGCCAGCGGCCCGAAGAGGGAACTAGCGGGGCAGTACTTC
TRBJ2-1 once TRBD2 TRBV19 CASKRSGSSYNEQFF TGTGCCAGTAAAAGGAGCGGGAGCTCCTACAATGAGCAGTTCTTC
TRBJ2-7 NA TRBD1 TRBV7-9 CASSFGTVSYEQYF TGTGCCAGCAGCTTCGGGACAGTCTCCTACGAGCAGTACTTC
TRBJ2-3 NA NA TRBV5-8 CASSRGRWTDTQYF TGTGCCAGCAGTCGGGGGAGGTGGACAGATACGCAGTATTTT
TRBJ2-5 NA TRBD2 TRBV4-1 CASSPGDSGGLETQYF TGCGCCAGCAGCCCCGGTGATAGCGGGGGGTTGGAGACCCAGTACTTC
TRBJ2-1 NA TRBD2 TRBV28 CASSFTGLAGFNEQFF TGTGCCAGCAGTTTCACGGGACTAGCGGGATTCAATGAGCAGTTCTTC
TRBJ1-5 NA NA TRBV19 CARKENEEGSNQPQHF TGTGCCCGTAAAGAGAACGAGGAGGGATCAAATCAGCCCCAGCATTTT
TRBJ1-2 NA TRBD1 TRBV5-5 CASSLPTGGDYGYTF TGTGCCAGCAGCTTGCCCACAGGGGGAGACTATGGCTACACCTTC
TRBJ2-7 NA TRBD2 TRBV4-1 CASSLREVGVYEQYF TGCGCCAGCAGCTTGCGGGAGGTCGGAGTCTACGAGCAGTACTTC
TRBJ1-2 NA NA TRBV6-5 CASSFRGYGYTF TGTGCCAGCAGTTTTCGGGGCTATGGCTACACCTTC
TRBJ2-7 few NA TRBV29-1 CSVRKTDSYEQYF TGCAGCGTCAGAAAGACAGATTCCTACGAGCAGTACTTC
TRBJ2-3 NA TRBD2 TRBV13 CASSSLTTGGADTQYF TGTGCCAGCAGCTCCCTCACTACGGGAGGGGCAGATACGCAGTATTTT
TRBJ1-1 once TRBD1 TRBV5-6 CASSFWTGYNTEAFF TGTGCCAGCAGCTTCTGGACAGGGTATAACACTGAAGCTTTCTTT
TRBJ2-5 NA TRBD2 TRBV4-2 CASSQLPGALAGTSQETQYF TGTGCCAGCAGCCAGCTCCCTGGGGCACTAGCGGGAACTTCCCAAGAGACCCAGTACTTC
TRBJ1-2 NA TRBD1 TRBV7-2 CASSLGQGSGGYTF TGTGCCAGCAGCCTAGGACAGGGCTCGGGGGGCTACACCTTC
TRBJ2-7 NA TRBD1 TRBV7-2 CASSSDRRYEQYF TGTGCCAGCAGCTCGGACAGGCGCTACGAGCAGTACTTC
TRBJ1-4 NA TRBD1 TRBV2 CASSEQGAYEKLFF TGTGCCAGCAGTGAACAGGGGGCTTACGAAAAACTGTTTTTT
TRBJ1-3 NA NA TRBV5-4 CASSLGGLGRSSGNTIYF TGTGCCAGCAGCTTGGGGGGGCTGGGACGGAGCTCTGGAAACACCATATATTTT
TRBJ1-1 once TRBD1 TRBV10-3 CAISEPFHLDRLDGSAFF TGTGCCATCAGTGAGCCTTTTCACTTGGACAGGTTGGATGGGTCGGCTTTCTTT